This TCR beta chain was sequenced for a study of blood T cell repertoires in COVID-19 (dated by TCRdb to 2019 to 2021). About the full investigation: The collaborator samples originated in the United States, Italy and Spain and spanned the acute and convalescent phases of COVID-19. Samples were obtained from the ongoing ImmuneRACE study (first 160 participants) and from roughly 1,300 subjects provided by 6 global collaborators. Subjects who had been exposed to COVID-19, were actively infected with it, or had recovered from it provided the deeply sampled blood TCRbeta repertoires that made up the dataset. Where available, HLA class I and class II types were obtained from metadata supplied by the sample provider rather than from assay-based typing. The repertoires were released in a freely available public database intended as a resource for research on the immune response to SARS-CoV-2. The prospective study material was composed of cDNA or gDNA derived from T cells, B-cell-depleted T cells, or PBMCs. Sample metadata almost always included a de-identified subject ID, COVID-19 status, age in years and sex. General findings and caveats noted by the study authors: The quantity of clinical and demographic metadata differed by source and by participant and was supplied without curation.

The immunoSEQ Assay, a bias-controlled multiplex PCR, was used to amplify TCRbeta CDR3 regions from genomic DNA. As for how the authors treated the data: Within the assay, amplification of reference gene primers was used to estimate how many nucleated cells each sample contained. To quantify the absolute abundance of each unique TCRbeta CDR3 rearrangement, sequence reads were collapsed and filtered. For each sample, productive Simpson clonality was calculated by taking the square root of Simpson's diversity index across productive rearrangements. The immuneACCESS repertoire file appears here via TCRdb, limited to in-frame rearrangements. These files lack a portion of the clones; in checked studies, under half of the deficit traces to unresolved V genes, and the cause of the others is not known. That table furnishes V, J and clone size, whereas the DNA furnished D and trimming. The sample table shows roughly 220,000 clones, and roughly four fifths are seen once. The ten largest clonotypes hold 2% to 2.5% of the sample.

CDR1 and CDR2 (SEHNR, FQNEAQ) derive from the germline V gene (reference sequence). The CDR3, cysteine through phenylalanine, is 15 amino acids long. Only the CDR3 region is kept as DNA, spanning 45 bases read in frame from base 1. Unmatched junction bases come to 9, with V trimmed by 6 bases and J by 7 bases. Of note for this clone: The specificity of this receptor is unknown. Per-nucleotide qualities are absent, and no much larger clonotype sits a single base away.

Each collaborating institution followed its own protocols to collect whole blood in K2EDTA tubes. For TCRbeta analysis, collaborator samples were shipped as frozen whole blood, as isolated PBMCs, or as DNA extracted from either sample type. The clonotype comes from a woman aged 55-69 years with acute or convalescent COVID-19. The sequencing sample was made of peripheral blood. The chain joins TRBV7-9 to TRBJ1-2, with 12 central nucleotides matching TRBD1. The DNA sequence is given as TGTGCCAGCAGTCGGGCCGGGACAGGGGGCTTTGGCTACACCTTC. The resulting protein is CASSRAGTGGFGYTF.